This T cell receptor beta chain was sequenced during a study of T-cell memory formation after mild COVID-19. Overall study context: TCR clusters were largely donor specific.

TCRdb itself ran the 5' RACE reads through MiXCR, one entry per CDR3 protein. The table has around 36,000 distinct CDR3 sequences, about an eighth seen once. Study findings and constraints: CD4+ bias marked clones expanding day 15 to 37, unlike balanced contracting clones.

J gave up 5 bases and V 3 bases, and 12 bases lay outside the gene matches. Germline values: CDR1 MNHNS, CDR2 SASEGT. This CDR3 is built from 17 residues. This clonotype was seen many times. Its matching antigen is unknown. V usage is TRBV6-1 and J usage is TRBJ2-5, with TRBD2 identical over 10 bases. The clonotype originates from a man younger than 35 who had mild COVID-19 (a few samples of this study predate the infection). Cell type and time point are not known. Sequences were obtained from PBMCs or a T cell subset sorted from them (not recorded which). The CDR3 sequence is CASSEGPSGGTRETQYF. DNA for the CDR3: TGTGCCAGCAGTGAGGGGCCTAGCGGGGGCACCAGGGAGACCCAGTACTTC.